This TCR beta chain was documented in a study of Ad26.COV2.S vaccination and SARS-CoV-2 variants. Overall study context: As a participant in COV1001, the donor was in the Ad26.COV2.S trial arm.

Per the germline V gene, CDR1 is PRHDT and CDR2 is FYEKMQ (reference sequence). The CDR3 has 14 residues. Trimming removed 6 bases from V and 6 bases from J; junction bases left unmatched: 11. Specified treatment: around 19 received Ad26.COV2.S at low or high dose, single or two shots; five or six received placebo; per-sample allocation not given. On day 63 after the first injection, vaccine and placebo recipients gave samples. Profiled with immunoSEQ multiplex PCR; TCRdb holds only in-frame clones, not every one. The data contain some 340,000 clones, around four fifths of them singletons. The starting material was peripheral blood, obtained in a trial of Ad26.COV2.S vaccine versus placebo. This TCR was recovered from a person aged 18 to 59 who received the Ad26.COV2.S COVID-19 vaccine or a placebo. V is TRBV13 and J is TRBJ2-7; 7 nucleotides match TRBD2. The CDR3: CASSSGGGVPEQYF. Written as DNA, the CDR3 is TGTGCCAGCAGTTCAGGCGGGGGAGTGCCCGAGCAGTACTTC.